These 21 T cell receptor beta chains were all obtained from the same sample, sequenced in a study of regulatory T cells in long-lasting Graves disease. Sample time point: persistent/refractory GD, antithyroid drugs over 5 years with positive TRAb. Extracted RNA from PBMCs served as the source of the TCR library. Researchers made TCR beta libraries by using iRepertoire HTBI primers and running Arm-PCR on CDR3 regions. TCRdb redid the calling of the multiplex PCR reads with MiXCR, one entry per CDR3 protein. Altogether about 660,000 distinct CDR3 sequences are present, about 32% being singletons, with the ten largest covering around 42%. The sample was peripheral blood mononuclear cells (PBMCs), taken when the disease was refractory, from a patient treated with antithyroid drugs. The receptors derive from a female donor with Graves disease.

This clonotype was seen only a few times. The V and J genes are TRBV6-5 and TRBJ1-3; 7 bases match TRBD1. The CDR3 length is 16 residues. V lost 0 bases and J lost 2; bases outside the gene matches: 4. CDR1 and CDR2 from the germline V gene are MNHEY and SVGAGI. The CDR3 spells CASSYSDRTTGNTIYF. The CDR3 nucleotides are TGTGCCAGCAGTTACTCGGACAGGACTACTGGAAACACCATATATTTT.

The CDR3 sequence is CSARKGRGNEQFF. The CDR3 region has the DNA TGCAGTGCTAGGAAAGGGAGGGGCAATGAGCAGTTCTTC. The chain has TRBV20-1 and TRBJ2-1; 7 nucleotides agree with TRBD2. V was clipped by 3 bases and J by 6 bases; unmatched bases: 5. The CDR3 is 13 residues long. Germline V CDR1 and CDR2: DFQATT, SNEGSKA (reference sequence).

The rearrangement joins TRBV20-1 to TRBJ2-7; D remains unclear. Germline-derived CDR1 and CDR2 are DFQATT and SNEGSKA (reference sequence). V lost 0 bases and J 5 bases, leaving 17 bases between the germline ends. CDR3 length equals 15 residues. The CDR3 bases are TGCAGTGCTAGAGATCAGAGAGGCCTGCTAGACGAGCAGTACTTC. It translates to CSARDQRGLLDEQYF.

The chain recombines TRBV18 with TRBJ2-7; D remains unclear. With 6 bases removed from V and 2 bases from J, the gap between germline ends came to 14 bases. CDR1 and CDR2 (germline): KGHSH, LQKENI. The CDR3 consists of 14 residues. CDR3 amino acids: CASSPAPEPYEQYF. CDR3 in DNA: TGTGCCAGCTCCCCTGCCCCGGAGCCCTACGAGCAGTACTTC. The full variable domain, rest sourced from reference TRBV18 and TRBJ2-7, is NAGVMQNPRHLVRRRGQEARLRCSPMKGHSHVYWYRQLPEEGLKFMVYLQKENIIDESGMPKERFSAEFPKEGPSILRIQQVVRGDSAAYFCASSPAPEPYEQYFGPGTRLTVT.

Worth noting for this clonotype: A much larger clone sits a single nucleotide away, making a read error possible. The CDR3 DNA follows: TGTGCCAGCGTACACCACTACGGGCAGTACTTC. This codes for CASVHHYGQYF. This chain links TRBV7-3 with TRBJ2-7; no clear D gene. The CDR3 has 11 amino acids. Looked up from germline, CDR1 is SGHTA and CDR2 is FQGTGA.

This clonotype was recorded a few times. The chain has TRBV19 and TRBJ1-1, with D maybe TRBD1 (5 bases). Looked up from germline, CDR1 is LNHDA and CDR2 is SQIVND (reference sequence). Trimming shortened V by 5 bases and J by 4 bases, and 20 bases separated the two germline ends. There are 16 residues in the CDR3. CDR3 sequence (DNA): TGTGCCAGTAGTGTTCCGGGACGCCCCTTGGGCACTGAAGCTTTCTTT. It specifies CASSVPGRPLGTEAFF.

This clonotype showed up just a few times. The chain links TRBV28 to TRBJ1-4, with 7 nucleotides matching TRBD1. With V trimmed by 6 bases and J by 4 bases, 8 bases remained unmatched. Germline V gene sequence: CDR1 MDHEN, CDR2 SYDVKM. This CDR3 is 15 amino acids long. The CDR3 bases are TGTGCCAGCAGGCTTCCGACAGGGAGTAATGAAAAACTGTTTTTT. It translates to CASRLPTGSNEKLFF.

J is TRBJ2-7 and V is TRBV5-6; 14 bases line up with TRBD2. Germline lookup yields CDR1 SGHDT and CDR2 YYEEEE. The ends lost 3 bases at V and 6 bases at J; junction bases unmatched: 11. The CDR3 has 17 amino acids. The CDR3: CASSWGLAGEGMGEQYF. In DNA, the CDR3 is TGTGCCAGCAGCTGGGGACTAGCGGGAGAAGGGATGGGCGAGCAGTACTTC.

The chain couples TRBV6-2 or TRBV6-3 to TRBJ2-7; D gene unclear. Trimming shortened V by 7 bases and J by 2 bases, and 15 bases separated the two germline ends. The length of the CDR3 is 14 residues. The germline V gene has CDR1 MNHEY and CDR2 SVGEGT. The CDR3 coding sequence is TGTGCCAGCACTTTGGGAAATCAACCCTACGAGCAGTACTTC. Its translation is CASTLGNQPYEQYF.

About this clonotype itself: This may come from a read error, since a much larger clone is one base off. The chain couples TRBV12-3 or TRBV12-4 to TRBJ1-5; no clear D gene. The CDR3 is 12 amino acids. V shed 8 bases and J shed 3 bases, with 8 bases lying between them. Here the CDR3 DNA reads TGTGCCAGCTGGGCGAACAATCAGCCCCAGCATTTT. Amino acids: CASWANNQPQHF.

The J gene is TRBJ1-4, the V gene TRBV28; 7 bases fit TRBD1. The germline V gene encodes CDR1 MDHEN and CDR2 SYDVKM. The junction had 8 bases not matched to a gene; V was cut back by 5 bases and J by 2 bases. CDR3 length equals 16 residues. CDR3 DNA sequence: TGTGCCAGCAGTACGGGACAGTTGAGGACTAATGAAAAACTGTTTTTT. It is translated as CASSTGQLRTNEKLFF.

There are many counts of this clonotype. The chain couples TRBV2 to TRBJ1-1; 12 positions agree with TRBD1. CDR1 SNHLY and CDR2 FYNNEI come from the germline V gene. This CDR3 contains 15 residues. V dropped 8 bases and J dropped 1; count of bases not matched to a gene: 5. CDR3 sequence (DNA): TGTGCCAGCCAGGGACAGGGGGCAGAGAACACTGAAGCTTTCTTT. Protein product: CASQGQGAENTEAFF. The full variable domain, with the rest looked up from reference TRBV2 and TRBJ1-1, is EPEVTQTPSHQVTQMGQEVILRCVPISNHLYFYWYRQILGQKVEFLVSFYNNEISEKSEIFDDQFSVERPDGSNFTLKIRSTKLEDSAMYFCASQGQGAENTEAFFGQGTRLTVV.

CDR3 amino acids: CASSRGHRRAEAFF. In DNA, the CDR3 is TGTGCCAGCAGCAGGGGACATAGGAGGGCTGAAGCTTTCTTT. This rearrangement joins TRBV5-5 to TRBJ1-1; TRBD1 is a possible D gene (6 bases). The CDR3 length is 14 residues. Germline assignment: CDR1 SGHKS and CDR2 YYEKEE (reference sequence). Trimming took off 4 bases at V and 6 bases at J, with 16 bases between the two ends. The complete variable domain, with remaining parts taken from reference TRBV5-5 and TRBJ1-1, reads DAGVTQSPTHLIKTRGQQVTLRCSPISGHKSVSWYQQVLGQGPQFIFQYYEKEERGRGNFPDRFSARQFPNYSSELNVNALLLGDSALYLCASSRGHRRAEAFFGQGTRLTVV.

This clonotype was counted between two and nine times. This sequence joins TRBV14 and TRBJ2-5, with unresolved D. Trimming stripped 1 base from V and 2 bases from J, with 14 bases between. Germline V lookup: CDR1 SGHDN, CDR2 FVKESK. The CDR3 covers 16 residues. CDR3 amino acids: CASSQGIGWGQETQYF. The CDR3 DNA reads TGTGCCAGCAGCCAAGGTATAGGCTGGGGACAAGAGACCCAGTACTTC.

This clonotype has more than one count but fewer than ten. The CDR3 spells CSARDLGEYTEAFF. The CDR3 bases are TGCAGTGCTAGAGATCTTGGGGAATACACTGAAGCTTTCTTT. The J gene is TRBJ1-1, the V gene TRBV20-1; D is unclear. This CDR3 contains 14 residues. Per germline, CDR1 DFQATT and CDR2 SNEGSKA (reference sequence). Trimming shortened V by 0 bases and J by 3 bases, and 11 bases separated the two germline ends.

The genes are TRBV7-2 and TRBJ2-7; maybe TRBD2 (5 bases). CDR1 and CDR2 from the germline V gene are SGHTA and FQGNSA. This CDR3 comprises 14 residues. The V end lost 0 bases, the J end lost 6 bases, and 12 bases lay between the germline ends. CDR3 sequence: CASSLALLEGEQYF. CDR3 in DNA: TGTGCCAGCAGCTTAGCCTTACTAGAAGGCGAGCAGTACTTC.

The chain carries TRBV9 and TRBJ1-2; unclear D gene. With 4 bases removed from V and 3 bases from J, the gap between germline ends came to 10 bases. Germline CDR1 and CDR2: SGDLS and YYNGEE. CDR3 size: 13 residues. CDR3 sequence: CASSPGLYYGYTF. CDR3 DNA sequence: TGTGCCAGCAGCCCCGGGTTATACTATGGCTACACCTTC.

The chain couples TRBV20-1 to TRBJ2-1; D possibly corresponds to TRBD2 (6 bases). The CDR3 runs 18 residues. The germline V gene encodes CDR1 DFQATT and CDR2 SNEGSKA (reference sequence). Trimming shortened V by 0 bases and J by 4 bases, and 22 bases separated the two germline ends. The CDR3 DNA follows: TGCAGTGCTAGAGATGTTGGTGCGCGGGGCAAGGAGTACAATGAGCAGTTCTTC. It specifies CSARDVGARGKEYNEQFF.

This clonotype came up a few times. This chain uses TRBV28 with TRBJ1-5, with D unclear. The CDR3 extends over 15 amino acids. Trimming stripped 5 bases from V and 6 bases from J, with 17 bases between. Per the germline V gene, CDR1 is MDHEN and CDR2 is SYDVKM. CDR3 in DNA: TGTGCCAGCAGTCCCCCCGGGCGAGGAGGTCAGCCCCAGCATTTT. Its protein product is CASSPPGRGGQPQHF.

This sequence joins TRBV11-2 and TRBJ2-7; 7 bases match TRBD1. This CDR3 has 14 residues. J was trimmed by 3 bases and V by 2 bases; bases with no gene match: 4. Germline-derived CDR1 and CDR2 are SGHAT and FQNNGV. CDR3 nucleotides: TGTGCCAGCAGCTTATCCGGGACAGTCTACGAGCAGTACTTC. This codes for CASSLSGTVYEQYF.

In this sample, this clonotype turned up a few times. This chain uses TRBV12-3 or TRBV12-4 with TRBJ1-1, with unresolved D. The CDR3 has 18 amino acids. V dropped 3 bases and J dropped 1 base, with 21 bases sitting between them. Written as DNA, the CDR3 is TGTGCCAGCAGTTTGGTAAACTTTAAGCGGCGGACGAACACTGAAGCTTTCTTT. It yields the protein CASSLVNFKRRTNTEAFF.